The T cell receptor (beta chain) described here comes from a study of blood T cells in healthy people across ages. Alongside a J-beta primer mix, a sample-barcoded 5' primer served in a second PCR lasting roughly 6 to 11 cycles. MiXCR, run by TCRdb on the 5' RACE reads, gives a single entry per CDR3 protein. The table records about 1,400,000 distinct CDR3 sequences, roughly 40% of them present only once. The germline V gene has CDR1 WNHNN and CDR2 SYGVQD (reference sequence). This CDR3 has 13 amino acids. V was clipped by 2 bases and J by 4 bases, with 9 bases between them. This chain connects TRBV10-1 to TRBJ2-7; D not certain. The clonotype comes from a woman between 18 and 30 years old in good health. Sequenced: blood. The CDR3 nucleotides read TGCGCCAGCAGTGAGATCCCCTCGTACGAGCAGTACTTC. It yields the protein CASSEIPSYEQYF.